A single sample is the source of the 27 T cell receptor beta chains below, sequenced in a study of radiation and T cells in renal cell carcinoma. The assay was immunoSEQ multiplex PCR, and TCRdb's table has in-frame clones only and misses some. The sample yields 45,000 to 55,000 clones, roughly 80% seen once. Time point defined: blood 2 weeks post-SBRT. Treatment reported: 15 Gy SBRT to primary tumor, nephrectomy 4 weeks later. The sequencing here drew on blood, taken from a patient whose treatment included radiotherapy and nephrectomy. These receptors were obtained from a woman in her 70s with renal cell carcinoma.

This sequence joins TRBV21-1 and TRBJ1-4. TRBV21-1 is marked as a pseudogene. The CDR3 sequence is 17 residues long. This chain's CDR3 is CASSKEIHRGPEEKLFF. In DNA, the CDR3 is TGTGCCAGCAGCAAAGAAATCCACCGGGGGCCGGAAGAAAAACTGTTTTTT.

The V and J genes are TRBV6-5 and TRBJ1-1, with 7 positions matching TRBD1. The V and J ends lost 7 bases and 8 bases, in that order; junction bases with no gene match: 10. Looked up from germline, CDR1 is MNHEY and CDR2 is SVGAGI. This CDR3 contains 13 residues. The CDR3 DNA sequence: TGTGCCAGCACCGCATCCGGACAGGAGGAAGCTTTCTTT. Translated: CASTASGQEEAFF.

The J gene is TRBJ2-3, the V gene TRBV1; TRBD2, as called in the table, went unchecked against the DNA. TRBV1 is a pseudogene segment. The CDR3 has 18 amino acids. CDR3 amino acids: CTSSQAHRGVSSTDTQYF. CDR3 nucleotides: TGCACCAGCAGCCAGGCCCACCGCGGGGTATCTAGCACAGATACGCAGTATTTT.

The chain uses TRBV18 and TRBJ1-5, with TRBD1 identical over 10 bases. The CDR3 length is 14 residues. Per germline, CDR1 KGHSH and CDR2 LQKENI. V lost 5 bases to trimming and J lost 7 bases; unmatched junction nucleotides: 5. The CDR3 loop reads CASSFGTGDQPQHF. The CDR3 DNA sequence: TGTGCCAGCTCATTTGGGACAGGGGACCAGCCCCAGCATTTT.

The rearrangement links TRBV18 to TRBJ1-2, with D perhaps TRBD1 (5 bases). The germline gives CDR1 KGHSH, CDR2 LQKENI. CDR3 length: 14 amino acids. Trimming pared 0 bases from V and 2 bases from J, leaving 7 bases between. The CDR3 DNA reads TGTGCCAGCTCACCACCGACAGCAAACTATGGCTACACCTTC. Encoded protein: CASSPPTANYGYTF.

The chain links TRBV7-9 to TRBJ2-1; 9 nucleotides line up with TRBD1. The germline CDR1 and CDR2 sequences are SEHNR and FQNEAQ (reference sequence). V gave up 5 bases and J gave up 4 bases; unmatched junction bases: 9. The CDR3 contains 16 residues. CDR3 loop: CASSPGDRVLYNEQFF. Here the CDR3 DNA reads TGTGCCAGCAGCCCGGGGGACAGGGTGCTTTACAATGAGCAGTTCTTC.

V gene TRBV4-1 combines with J gene TRBJ2-5; TRBD2 matches 11 bases. The ends lost 3 bases at V and 4 bases at J; junction bases unmatched: 16. The V gene's germline CDR1 is MGHRA and CDR2 YSYEKL. The CDR3 totals 19 residues. The CDR3 coding sequence is TGCGCCAGCAGCCACGTCTCCGGGACTAGCGGTAGACTAAGAGAGACCCAGTACTTC. Amino acids: CASSHVSGTSGRLRETQYF.

The gene calls are TRBV19 and TRBJ1-3; maybe TRBD1 (5 bases). The V gene's germline CDR1 is LNHDA and CDR2 SQIVND (reference sequence). This CDR3 has 15 residues. Between the trimmed V and J ends, which lost 5 bases and 0 bases, there was a span of 11 bases. CDR3 sequence: CASSHRTASGNTIYF. CDR3 bases: TGTGCCAGTAGTCACAGGACGGCCTCTGGAAACACCATATATTTT.

The V call is TRBV30, the J call TRBJ1-3, with no clear D. The CDR3 is 11 amino acids. Germline V CDR1 and CDR2: GTSNPN, SVGIG (reference sequence). V lost 4 bases to trimming and J lost 0 bases, with 1 base between them. CDR3 sequence: CAWNSGNTIYF. The CDR3 bases are TGTGCCTGGAACTCTGGAAACACCATATATTTT. Together with reference TRBV30 and TRBJ1-3, the CDR3 gives the full variable domain: SQTIHQWPATLVQPVGSPLSLECTVEGTSNPNLYWYRQAAGRGLQLLFYSVGIGQISSEVPQNLSASRPQDRQFILSSKKLLLSDSGFYLCAWNSGNTIYFGEGSWLTVV.

The chain carries TRBV6-1 and TRBJ2-1; D not certain. Trimming stripped 3 bases from V and 9 bases from J, with 15 bases between. The CDR3 loop spans 14 amino acids. Germline V CDR1 and CDR2: MNHNS, SASEGT. The CDR3 nucleotides read TGTGCCAGCAGTGACGCCAATGGGGTCAGTGAGCAGTTCTTC. This encodes CASSDANGVSEQFF.

The genes are TRBV29-1 and TRBJ2-3; no reliable D call. From germline, CDR1 is SQVTM and CDR2 ANQGSEA. Trimming took off 3 bases at V and 2 bases at J, with 6 bases between the two ends. The CDR3 sequence is 12 residues long. The CDR3 DNA sequence: TGCAGCGTTGACCAGATCACAGATACGCAGTATTTT. Translated, it gives CSVDQITDTQYF.

J is TRBJ2-7 and V is TRBV10-3; D possibly uses TRBD1 or TRBD2 (5 bases each). CDR1 and CDR2 (germline): ENHRY, SYGVKD. V lost 6 bases and J lost 6, with 12 bases in between. The CDR3 spans 12 residues. The CDR3 nucleotides are TGTGCCATCAGGGGGACCTCTCGCGAGCAGTACTTC. Its translation: CAIRGTSREQYF.

The table lists this clone with a count of one. The rearrangement uses TRBV2 and TRBJ1-1; TRBD1 might be the D (6 bases). CDR3 length: 15 amino acids. Germline lookup yields CDR1 SNHLY and CDR2 FYNNEI. Trimming pared 4 bases from V and 4 bases from J, leaving 16 bases between. The CDR3 region is CASSAQGTVSTEAFF. DNA for the CDR3: TGTGCCAGCAGTGCCCAGGGGACGGTCTCCACTGAAGCTTTCTTT.

The chain employs TRBV6-1 and TRBJ1-3; the D is unclear. Germline CDR1 is MNHNS and CDR2 is SASEGT. The CDR3 is 15 residues long. V was clipped by 1 base and J by 0 bases, with 7 bases between them. CDR3 sequence: CASSEESGSGNTIYF. The CDR3, as DNA: TGTGCCAGCAGTGAAGAAAGCGGCTCTGGAAACACCATATATTTT.

V is TRBV7-2 and J is TRBJ2-1; 12 bases are a match to TRBD2. The trim removed 1 base at V and 13 bases at J, leaving 8 bases unmatched. Germline-derived CDR1 and CDR2 are SGHTA and FQGNSA. The CDR3 has 15 residues. The CDR3 is CASSLGLAGASYQFF. The CDR3 DNA sequence: TGTGCCAGCAGCTTAGGACTAGCGGGAGCAAGTTATCAGTTCTTC.

This clone was detected only a few times. Here the CDR3 reads CASSLADGEAFF. The CDR3 DNA follows: TGTGCCAGCAGCTTGGCCGACGGTGAAGCTTTCTTT. V usage is TRBV5-4 and J usage is TRBJ1-1, with D unclear. Between the trimmed V and J ends, which lost 0 bases and 7 bases, there was a span of 7 bases. CDR1 and CDR2 (germline): SGHNT, YYREEE (reference sequence). The CDR3 is made up of 12 amino acids.

The CDR3 sequence: CASSVSAGPDNEQFF. The DNA of the CDR3 is TGTGCCAGCAGCGTGAGCGCGGGACCTGACAATGAGCAGTTCTTC. The rearrangement links TRBV7-3 to TRBJ2-1, with D maybe TRBD2 (6 bases). The CDR3 length is 15 residues. Per the germline V gene, CDR1 is SGHTA and CDR2 is FQGTGA. Between the trimmed V and J ends, which lost 5 bases and 5 bases, there was a span of 16 bases.

V is TRBV6-5 and J is TRBJ2-5, with TRBD2 identical over 7 bases. CDR1 and CDR2 (germline): MNHEY, SVGAGI. This CDR3 region has 15 residues. V gave up 2 bases and J gave up 1 base; unmatched junction bases: 4. The CDR3 loop is CASSYMGGSQETQYF. The CDR3 region has the DNA TGTGCCAGCAGTTACATGGGGGGGAGCCAAGAGACCCAGTACTTC.

The table lists this clone with a few counts. This CDR3 is CASSFNQPQHF. CDR3 nucleotide sequence: TGTGCCAGCAGCTTTAATCAGCCCCAGCATTTT. The chain is built from TRBV6-1 and TRBJ1-5, with unresolved D. The germline V and J ends were trimmed by 6 bases and 4 bases, with 4 bases remaining between them. This CDR3 is built from 11 residues. Germline lookup yields CDR1 MNHNS and CDR2 SASEGT.

The chain joins TRBV7-9 to TRBJ1-6, with a tentative D call TRBD1 (5 bases). The CDR3 length is 16 residues. Germline V gives CDR1 SEHNR, CDR2 FQNEAQ (reference sequence). V gave up 6 bases and J gave up 0 bases, with 12 bases separating them. The CDR3: CASSRGGSSYNSPLHF. The CDR3 DNA reads TGTGCCAGCAGTCGGGGGGGGAGCTCCTATAATTCACCCCTCCACTTT.

This clone was seen just once. The chain combines TRBV2 with TRBJ1-1; D not certain. Trimming took 3 bases from V and 5 from J, leaving 7 bases between them. There are 12 residues in the CDR3. Germline V gene lookup returns CDR1 SNHLY and CDR2 FYNNEI. Here the CDR3 reads CASSDPGTEAFF. CDR3 in DNA: TGTGCCAGCAGTGATCCGGGAACTGAAGCTTTCTTT.

The chain recombines TRBV19 with TRBJ2-7, with D possibly being TRBD1 or TRBD2 (5 bases each). From germline, CDR1 is LNHDA and CDR2 SQIVND (reference sequence). The CDR3 length is 16 residues. V was cut by 5 bases and J by 0 bases, with 17 bases left in between. CDR3 nucleotides: TGTGCCAGTAGTCAAGGGACGGGCGCCCCCTCCTACGAGCAGTACTTC. Amino acid sequence: CASSQGTGAPSYEQYF.

This chain joins TRBV5-4 and TRBJ1-2; 10 nucleotides match TRBD1. CDR3 size: 15 residues. Germline CDR1 and CDR2: SGHNT and YYREEE (reference sequence). The V gene end was trimmed by 3 bases and the J gene end by 4 bases; junction bases not matched to a gene: 6. The CDR3 reads CASSSGQGGFYGYTF. For the CDR3, the DNA is TGTGCCAGCAGCTCCGGACAGGGGGGCTTCTATGGCTACACCTTC.

V is TRBV5-4 and J is TRBJ2-5, with TRBD2 identical over 12 bases. The CDR3 consists of 15 residues. V lost 4 bases to trimming and J lost 4 bases; unmatched junction nucleotides: 5. CDR1 is SGHNT, CDR2 YYREEE, per germline (reference sequence). The CDR3 bases are TGTGCCAGCAGCCCGAGGGGACTAGCGGGAGAGACCCAGTACTTC. The encoded protein is CASSPRGLAGETQYF.

Only a few counts were recorded for this clone. The chain uses TRBV5-1 and TRBJ2-7, with 8 nucleotides matching TRBD1. V shed 4 bases and J 5 bases; nucleotides not matched to a gene: 8. The CDR3 contains 14 residues. Germline lookup yields CDR1 SGHRS and CDR2 YFSETQ. CDR3 loop: CASSMGQALDEQYF. CDR3 DNA sequence: TGCGCCAGCAGCATGGGACAGGCTCTGGACGAGCAGTACTTC. Filled out from reference TRBV5-1 and TRBJ2-7, the complete variable domain reads KAGVTQTPRYLIKTRGQQVTLSCSPISGHRSVSWYQQTPGQGLQFLFEYFSETQRNKGNFPGRFSGRQFSNSRSEMNVSTLELGDSALYLCASSMGQALDEQYFGPGTRLTVT.

This clone was detected once. This sequence joins TRBV10-2 and TRBJ2-7; 11 positions match TRBD2. The CDR3 totals 14 residues. Germline CDR1 reads WSHSY; CDR2 reads SAAADI. J was trimmed by 7 bases and V by 6 bases; bases with no gene match: 8. The CDR3 region has the DNA TGCGCCAGCAGGGTAGCGGGGGGGGCCGGGGAGCAGTACTTC. Translating it yields CASRVAGGAGEQYF.

The chain uses TRBV27 and TRBJ1-5; tentative D call: TRBD1 (6 bases). CDR3 length: 13 residues. Germline CDR1 is MNHEY and CDR2 is SMNVEV (reference sequence). V gave up 8 bases and J gave up 7 bases, with 15 bases separating them. The CDR3 loop reads CASRDTYKQPQHF. The CDR3 DNA sequence: TGTGCCAGCCGGGACACCTATAAACAGCCCCAGCATTTT.